Below, one T cell receptor (beta chain) is given with its context. The sample originates from a study of blood T cell repertoires in COVID-19. Participants were aged about 18 to 90 years from approximately 25 US areas. The study counted Cohort 3 donors as recovered given two negative PCRs, clearance, or symptom resolution. In the study's own analysis: By means of reference gene primer amplification, nucleated cell counts were estimated. Using immunoSEQ multiplex PCR, the repertoire was profiled, and TCRdb retains in-frame clones only, with some absent. From that table come the V and J calls and clone size; the DNA was used to work out D and trimming. The repertoire holds under 300,000 clones, with nearly 90% as singletons. The CDR3 is made up of 15 amino acids. CDR1 and CDR2 from the germline V gene are SGHVS and FQNEAQ. Trimming cost V 1 base and J 6 bases, with 14 bases left between them.

The chain links TRBV7-8 to TRBJ2-3; possibly TRBD2 for D (5 bases). The receptor's source is a woman aged 60-70 years who had recovered from COVID-19. Sequencing was carried out using PBMCs or T cells enriched from blood (not recorded which). Written as DNA, the CDR3 is TGTGCCAGCAGCTTAGGAGACTACCTCGGGGATACGCAGTATTTT. It translates to CASSLGDYLGDTQYF.